This T cell receptor (beta chain) was found in a study of T-cell reconstitution after alpha-beta-depleted transplantation in children. Molecular barcoding with unique molecular identifiers was used for the TCRbeta library. TCRdb passed the PCR reads through MiXCR, listing each CDR3 protein once. The repertoire holds 330,000 or so distinct CDR3 sequences, with about 9.3% as singletons. This clonotype was detected ten times or more. The clonotype originates from a human donor who donated a stem cell graft to a child with acute lymphoblastic leukemia. The source was PBMCs from the stem cell graft donor, collected from the stem cell graft.

As DNA, the CDR3 is TGCAGCGTTGAAGGGGAGGACAGTTCCTACGAGCAGTACTTC. Residues: CSVEGEDSSYEQYF. The chain recombines TRBV29-1 with TRBJ2-7; D possibly uses TRBD1 or TRBD2 (6 bases each). The germline V gene has CDR1 SQVTM and CDR2 ANQGSEA. V was shortened by 1 base and J by 1 base, with 11 bases between the two germline ends. The CDR3 loop spans 14 amino acids.